The next 28 T cell receptor beta chains were all read from a single sample in a study of T cell repertoires in cytomegalovirus infection. Their specific antigens are unknown. One entry per CDR3 protein, called by TCRdb with MiXCR from the reads. The sample shows hundreds of thousands of distinct CDR3 sequences, under 40% of them seen only once. The source material was cultured CD8+ T cells from PBMCs, sampled from culture after CMV antigen stimulation. These receptors were taken from a human donor in good health (CMV status not recorded). Some clones in this sample may be carry-over from other donors' samples.

This clonotype was recorded a few times. This chain joins TRBV7-9 and TRBJ2-5, with 7 bases identical to TRBD1. This CDR3 is 14 amino acids long. From germline, CDR1 is SEHNR and CDR2 FQNEAQ (reference sequence). Unmatched junction bases numbered 6, after V lost 3 bases and J lost 5 bases. The DNA for the CDR3 is TGTGCCAGCAGCTTTACAGGGGTTGGGGAGACCCAGTACTTC. Translated: CASSFTGVGETQYF.

CDR3 coding DNA: TGTGCCGCCAACCGGGACGGAGACTACGAGCAGTACGTC. This codes for CAANRDGDYEQYV. This chain uses TRBV2 with TRBJ2-7; D could derive from TRBD1 or TRBD2 (5 bases each). From germline, CDR1 is SNHLY and CDR2 FYNNEI. The CDR3 is 13 amino acids. The V end was cut by 11 bases, the J end by 3 bases, with 17 bases between.

This clonotype was seen a handful of times. This sequence joins TRBV6-6 and TRBJ1-3, with D tentatively TRBD1 (5 bases). This CDR3 region has 16 residues. Germline V gene data show CDR1 as MNHNY and CDR2 as SVGAGI (reference sequence). The V end lost 6 bases, the J end lost 1 base, and 16 bases lay between the germline ends. As DNA, the CDR3 is TGTGCCAGCAGGCCCCACGGGGCCCTTTCTGGAAACACCATATATTTT. It is translated as CASRPHGALSGNTIYF.

The V and J genes are TRBV7-9 and TRBJ2-1; D is perhaps TRBD2 (6 bases). Germline V lookup: CDR1 SEHNR, CDR2 FQNEAQ (reference sequence). The ends were cut back, 8 bases at V and 0 bases at J, with 11 bases in the middle. This CDR3 contains 14 residues. Here the CDR3 reads CASYSGSSYNEQFF. The DNA of the CDR3 is TGTGCCAGCTATAGCGGAAGCTCCTACAATGAGCAGTTCTTC.

The chain links TRBV12-3 or TRBV12-4 to TRBJ2-1, with 12 bases matching TRBD1. After removal of 6 bases from V and 7 bases from J, the junction contained 10 bases not matched to a gene. The CDR3 covers 16 residues. CDR3 amino acids: CASSPGPGQGANEQFF. The CDR3 nucleotides are TGTGCCAGCAGCCCGGGTCCGGGACAGGGGGCTAATGAGCAGTTCTTC.

Concerning this clonotype itself: One end of the junction does not line up with germline, which may come from a read error. The chain is built from TRBV28 and TRBJ1-1; TRBD1 might be the D (6 bases). Germline V lookup: CDR1 MDHEN, CDR2 SYDVKM. This CDR3 contains 16 residues. The CDR3 DNA reads as TGTGCCGGCAGTTTTTGGGGGGGCGAGGGGAACACTGAAGCTTTCTTT. Protein sequence: CAGSFWGGEGNTEAFF.

The sample holds a few counts of this clonotype. CDR3 sequence: CASRVTEYNEQFF. CDR3 DNA sequence: TGTGCCAGTAGAGTGACAGAATACAATGAGCAGTTCTTC. The V and J genes are TRBV19 and TRBJ2-1; tentative D call: TRBD1 (5 bases). The germline V gene has CDR1 LNHDA and CDR2 SQIVND (reference sequence). The CDR3 runs 13 residues. V shed 6 bases and J shed 4 bases, with 10 bases lying between them.

This clonotype turned up a few times. The CDR3 bases are TGTGCCAGCAGTGCGACAGGGGGACTGTCCTACGAGCAGTACGTC. This encodes CASSATGGLSYEQYV. The chain couples TRBV28 to TRBJ2-7, with 9 bases aligning to TRBD1. The V gene end was trimmed by 5 bases and the J gene end by 1 base; junction bases not matched to a gene: 6. The CDR3 is made up of 15 amino acids. Germline lookup yields CDR1 MDHEN and CDR2 SYDVKM.

The J gene is TRBJ1-1, the V gene TRBV7-3; D is unresolved. The CDR3 contains 18 residues. Germline CDR1 SGHTA, CDR2 FQGTGA. V lost 1 base to trimming and J lost 2 bases, with 20 bases between them. The CDR3: CASSLKAMVGQVNTEAFF. The CDR3 region has the DNA TGTGCCAGCAGCTTAAAAGCTATGGTTGGGCAGGTAAACACTGAAGCTTTCTTT.

In its sample, this clonotype was seen a few times. The rearrangement links TRBV7-2 to TRBJ2-5; no clear D gene. The CDR3 runs to 16 residues. CDR1 SGHTA and CDR2 FQGNSA come from the germline V gene. V dropped 2 bases and J dropped 4 bases, with 17 bases sitting between them. The CDR3 DNA sequence: TGTGCCAGCAGCTTATTGGATTCGAGTAAAGGAGAGACCCAGTACTTC. Translation gives CASSLLDSSKGETQYF.

The rearrangement links TRBV2 to TRBJ2-2; D remains ambiguous. Germline-derived CDR1 and CDR2 are SNHLY and FYNNEI. The CDR3 totals 13 residues. In DNA, the CDR3 is TGTGCTTACACACAGTTTTTCACCGGGGAGCTGTTTTTT. As protein: CAYTQFFTGELFF.

This clonotype turned up a few times. The V call is TRBV7-8, the J call TRBJ1-2; D might be TRBD1 (5 bases). V dropped 1 base and J dropped 2 bases, with 14 bases sitting between them. Germline CDR1 reads SGHVS; CDR2 reads FQNEAQ. This CDR3 contains 16 residues. The CDR3: CASSLEGAGWNYGYTF. The DNA for the CDR3 is TGTGCCAGCAGCTTAGAAGGGGCAGGGTGGAACTATGGCTACACCTTC.

This clonotype was detected only a few times. The rearrangement uses TRBV20-1 and TRBJ1-4, with 10 nucleotides matching TRBD1. The CDR3 covers 13 residues. The V segment lost 6 bases and the J segment 7 bases; nucleotides outside the gene matches: 5. Per germline, CDR1 DFQATT and CDR2 SNEGSKA (reference sequence). The CDR3 nucleotides are TGCAGTGCGACAGGGGGCGCATTTGAAAAACTGTTTTTT. Translating it yields CSATGGAFEKLFF.

The V and J genes are TRBV5-4 and TRBJ2-2; D is unclear. The CDR3 contains 17 residues. Looked up from germline, CDR1 is SGHNT and CDR2 is YYREEE (reference sequence). V was shortened by 0 bases and J by 2 bases, with 14 bases between the two germline ends. In nucleotides, the CDR3 is TGTGCCAGCAGCTTGGGGCTGATCTACGAAAACACCGGGGAGCTGTTTTTT. Protein: CASSLGLIYENTGELFF.

The chain carries TRBV27 and TRBJ1-1; D ambiguous. Germline-derived CDR1 and CDR2 are MNHEY and SMNVEV (reference sequence). The ends were cut back, 3 bases at V and 5 bases at J, with 16 bases in the middle. The CDR3 has 15 residues. DNA of the CDR3: TGTGCCAGCAGTTTTGGGGTAACATCTTTGACTGAAGCTTTCTTT. Translation gives CASSFGVTSLTEAFF.

This chain uses TRBV7-9 with TRBJ2-2, with TRBD2 identical over 8 bases. The length of the CDR3 is 15 residues. J lost 3 bases, V lost 5 bases, and 5 bases had no gene match. Germline V gene lookup returns CDR1 SEHNR and CDR2 FQNEAQ (reference sequence). CDR3 in amino acids: CASSEAGVHTGELFF. DNA of the CDR3: TGTGCCAGCAGCGAAGCGGGGGTTCACACCGGGGAGCTGTTTTTT.

The chain uses TRBV11-2 and TRBJ2-1; 12 bases are shared with TRBD1. The CDR3 is 16 amino acids. V was pared by 3 bases and J by 9 bases, with 9 bases of the junction left unmatched. Germline-derived CDR1 and CDR2 are SGHAT and FQNNGV. CDR3 in DNA: TGTGCCAGCAGCTTTCCTCCGGGACAGGGGGCATTTGAGCAGTTCTTC. It codes for CASSFPPGQGAFEQFF. Filled out from reference TRBV11-2 and TRBJ2-1, the complete variable domain reads EAGVAQSPRYKIIEKRQSVAFWCNPISGHATLYWYQQILGQGPKLLIQFQNNGVVDDSQLPKDRFSAERLKGVDSTLKIQPAKLEDSAVYLCASSFPPGQGAFEQFFGPGTRLTVL.

The chain uses TRBV4-3 and TRBJ2-3, with unresolved D. CDR3 size: 15 residues. Trimming left V 0 bases short and J 3 bases short, with 10 bases between. Germline lookup yields CDR1 LGHNA and CDR2 YSLEER. The chain's CDR3 is CASSQDPRSTDTQYF. The CDR3 region has the DNA TGCGCCAGCAGCCAAGATCCCCGCAGTACAGATACGCAGTATTTT.

This clonotype has more than one count but fewer than ten. The V gene is TRBV6-5, the J gene TRBJ2-6, with D possibly called TRBD1 or TRBD2 (5 bases each). The V end lost 5 bases, the J end lost 2 bases, and 13 bases lay between the germline ends. Germline CDR1 MNHEY, CDR2 SVGAGI. This CDR3 contains 16 residues. The CDR3 DNA reads TGTGCCAGCAGTCTCGGGGCCACCCCTGGGGCCAACGTCCTGACTTTC. Protein sequence: CASSLGATPGANVLTF.

V is TRBV27 and J is TRBJ2-1; D call uncertain. Germline V lookup: CDR1 MNHEY, CDR2 SMNVEV (reference sequence). The CDR3 covers 13 residues. V was pared by 0 bases and J by 9 bases, with 9 bases between. CDR3 sequence: CASSLSASAEQFF. The CDR3 bases are TGTGCCAGCAGTTTATCCGCCTCGGCTGAGCAGTTCTTC.

The chain combines TRBV19 with TRBJ2-3, with D tentatively TRBD1 or TRBD2 (5 bases each). This CDR3 is 17 amino acids long. Germline V gene data show CDR1 as LNHDA and CDR2 as SQIVND (reference sequence). V shed 3 bases and J shed 1 base, with 17 bases lying between them. This CDR3 is CASSISLGEKGTDTQYF. The CDR3 nucleotides read TGTGCCAGTAGTATCAGCTTAGGGGAGAAAGGCACAGATACGCAGTATTTT.

V and J are TRBV6-2 or TRBV6-3 and TRBJ1-5; perhaps TRBD1 as D (6 bases). Germline V gene lookup returns CDR1 MNHEY and CDR2 SVGEGT. V was trimmed by 6 bases and J by 7 bases, leaving 19 bases between them. The CDR3 contains 15 residues. CDR3 sequence: CASSLRGGQAQPQHF. DNA for the CDR3: TGTGCCAGCAGCCTCCGGGGGGGGCAGGCCCAGCCCCAGCATTTT.

The V and J genes are TRBV7-3 and TRBJ2-6; no clear D gene. Trimming cost V 2 bases and J 0 bases, with 17 bases left between them. Per germline, CDR1 SGHTA and CDR2 FQGTGA. The CDR3 loop spans 19 amino acids. In nucleotides, the CDR3 is TGTGCCAGCAGCTTACTCCCATCCTCCGACCTCTCTGGGGCCAACGTCCTGACTTTC. Translating gives CASSLLPSSDLSGANVLTF.

In its sample, this clonotype was seen a few times. V and J are TRBV6-5 and TRBJ1-1; 7 bases align to TRBD1. The CDR3 runs to 18 residues. V lost 5 bases, J lost 1 base, and 16 bases stayed unmatched. CDR1 and CDR2 from the germline V gene are MNHEY and SVGAGI. The CDR3 loop reads CASSRSRDSIPRNTEAFF. In DNA form, the CDR3 reads TGTGCCAGCAGTCGCTCCCGGGACAGCATACCCAGGAACACTGAAGCTTTCTTT.

A word on this clonotype: Compared with germline, one end of the junction differs, possibly owing to a read error. V is TRBV7-8 and J is TRBJ2-5, with D perhaps being TRBD1 or TRBD2 (6 bases each). Looked up from germline, CDR1 is SGHVS and CDR2 is FQNEAQ. CDR3 size: 16 residues. CDR3 protein: CVSSWIPGGTGETQYF. The CDR3, as DNA: TGTGTCAGCAGCTGGATCCCCGGGGGCACAGGGGAGACCCAGTACTTC. Complete variable domain (other parts from reference TRBV7-8 and TRBJ2-5): GAGVSQSPRYKVAKRGQDVALRCDPISGHVSLFWYQQALGQGPEFLTYFQNEAQLDKSGLPSDRFFAERPEGSVSTLKIQRTQQEDSAVYLCVSSWIPGGTGETQYFGPGTRLLVL.

This clonotype appeared many times. J is TRBJ1-2 and V is TRBV7-8, with D possibly TRBD1 on 5 matching bases. The ends were cut back, 2 bases at V and 6 bases at J, with 16 bases in the middle. Germline V lookup: CDR1 SGHVS, CDR2 FQNEAQ. CDR3 length: 15 residues. DNA for the CDR3: TGTGCCAGCAGCTTACTTGTTGAGACAGCAAATGGCTACACCTTC. Translation: CASSLLVETANGYTF.

This clonotype came up once. The junction departs from the called germline gene at one end, perhaps through a read error. This sequence joins TRBV2 and TRBJ1-5; D is uncertain. This CDR3 spans 15 amino acids. The V gene's germline CDR1 is SNHLY and CDR2 FYNNEI. Here the CDR3 DNA reads TGTGTCAGCAGTGGTGAGGGCGCGGGCAATCAGCCCCAGCATTTT. Translation: CVSSGEGAGNQPQHF.

The V call is TRBV4-1, the J call TRBJ2-2, with D possibly TRBD2 on 6 matching bases. Germline loops: CDR1 MGHRA, CDR2 YSYEKL. V lost 0 bases, J lost 7 bases, and 12 bases lay in between. The CDR3 is 15 amino acids. The CDR3 nucleotides read TGCGCCAGCAGCCAAGAGCGCGGAGGGATCGGGGAGCTGTTTTTT. Translating gives CASSQERGGIGELFF.